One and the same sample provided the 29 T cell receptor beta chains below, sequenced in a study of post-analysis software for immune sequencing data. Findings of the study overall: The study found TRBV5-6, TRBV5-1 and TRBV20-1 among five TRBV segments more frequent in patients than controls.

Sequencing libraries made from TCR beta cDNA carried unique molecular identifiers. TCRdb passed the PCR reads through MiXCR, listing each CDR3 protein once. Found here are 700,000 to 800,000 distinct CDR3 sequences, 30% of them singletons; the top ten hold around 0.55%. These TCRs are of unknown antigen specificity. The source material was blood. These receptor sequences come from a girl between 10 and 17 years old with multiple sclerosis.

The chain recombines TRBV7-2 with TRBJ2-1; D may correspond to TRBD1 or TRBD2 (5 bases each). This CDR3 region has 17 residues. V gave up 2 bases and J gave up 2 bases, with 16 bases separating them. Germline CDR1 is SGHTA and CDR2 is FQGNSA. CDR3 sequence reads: CASSLFGTTPTYNEQFF. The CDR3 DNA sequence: TGTGCCAGCAGCTTATTTGGGACGACCCCAACCTACAATGAGCAGTTCTTC.

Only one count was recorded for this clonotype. CDR3 protein: CASSSFPVDSPLHF. CDR3 bases: TGTGCCAGCAGCTCCTTTCCCGTGGATTCACCCCTCCACTTT. The gene calls are TRBV7-2 and TRBJ1-6; D remains unclear. The CDR3 has 14 residues. Germline V gene sequence: CDR1 SGHTA, CDR2 FQGNSA. The V gene lost 4 bases and the J gene lost 8 bases, with 12 bases spanning the gap.

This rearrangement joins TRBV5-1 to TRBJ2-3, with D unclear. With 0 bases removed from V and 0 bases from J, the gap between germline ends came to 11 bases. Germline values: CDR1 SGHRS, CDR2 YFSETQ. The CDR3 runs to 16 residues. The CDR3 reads CASSLATGLSTDTQYF. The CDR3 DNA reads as TGCGCCAGCAGCTTGGCGACCGGGTTGAGCACAGATACGCAGTATTTT.

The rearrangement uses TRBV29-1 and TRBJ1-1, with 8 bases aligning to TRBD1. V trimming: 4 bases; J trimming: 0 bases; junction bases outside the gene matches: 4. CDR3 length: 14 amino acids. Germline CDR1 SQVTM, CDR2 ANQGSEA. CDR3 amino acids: CSVGGQAMNTEAFF. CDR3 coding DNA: TGCAGCGTTGGGGGACAGGCCATGAACACTGAAGCTTTCTTT.

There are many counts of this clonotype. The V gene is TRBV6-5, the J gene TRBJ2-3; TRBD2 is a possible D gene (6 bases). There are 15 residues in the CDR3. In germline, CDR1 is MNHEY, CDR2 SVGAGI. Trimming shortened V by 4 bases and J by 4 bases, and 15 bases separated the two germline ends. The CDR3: CASSFRGMTADTQYF. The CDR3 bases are TGTGCCAGCAGTTTTCGGGGGATGACAGCAGATACGCAGTATTTT.

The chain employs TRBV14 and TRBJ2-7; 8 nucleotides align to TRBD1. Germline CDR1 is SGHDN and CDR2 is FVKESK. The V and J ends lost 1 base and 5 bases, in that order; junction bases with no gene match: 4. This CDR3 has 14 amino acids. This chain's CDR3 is CASSQGGQGHEQYF. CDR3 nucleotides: TGTGCCAGCAGCCAAGGAGGACAGGGCCACGAGCAGTACTTC.

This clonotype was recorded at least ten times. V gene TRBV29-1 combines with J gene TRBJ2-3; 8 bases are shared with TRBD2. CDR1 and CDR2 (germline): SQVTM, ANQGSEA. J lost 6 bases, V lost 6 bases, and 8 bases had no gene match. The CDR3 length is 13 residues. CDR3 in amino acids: CSVEGTRSDTQYF. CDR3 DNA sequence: TGCAGCGTAGAGGGGACTAGATCTGATACGCAGTATTTT.

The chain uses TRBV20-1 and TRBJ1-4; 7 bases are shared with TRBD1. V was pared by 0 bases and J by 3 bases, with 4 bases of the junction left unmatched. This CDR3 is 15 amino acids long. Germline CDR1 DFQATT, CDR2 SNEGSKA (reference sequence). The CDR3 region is CSARDRGASNEKLFF. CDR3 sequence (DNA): TGCAGTGCTAGAGACAGGGGGGCGTCTAATGAAAAACTGTTTTTT.

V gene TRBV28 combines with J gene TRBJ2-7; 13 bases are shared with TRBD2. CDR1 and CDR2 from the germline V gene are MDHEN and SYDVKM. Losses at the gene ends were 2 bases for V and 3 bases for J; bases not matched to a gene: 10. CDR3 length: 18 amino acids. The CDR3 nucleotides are TGTGCCAGCAGTTTACATACAAAGACTAGCGGGAGGATCTACGAGCAGTACTTC. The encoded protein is CASSLHTKTSGRIYEQYF. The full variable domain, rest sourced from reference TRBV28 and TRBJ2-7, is DVKVTQSSRYLVKRTGEKVFLECVQDMDHENMFWYRQDPGLGLRLIYFSYDVKMKEKGDIPEGYSVSREKKERFSLILESASTNQTSMYLCASSLHTKTSGRIYEQYFGPGTRLTVT.

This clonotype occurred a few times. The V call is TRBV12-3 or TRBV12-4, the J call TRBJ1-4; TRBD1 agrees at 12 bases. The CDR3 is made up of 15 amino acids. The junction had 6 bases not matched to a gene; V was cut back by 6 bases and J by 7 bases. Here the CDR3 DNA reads TGTGCCAGCAGCCCGGGACAGGGGGCCGCTGAAAAACTGTTTTTT. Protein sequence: CASSPGQGAAEKLFF.

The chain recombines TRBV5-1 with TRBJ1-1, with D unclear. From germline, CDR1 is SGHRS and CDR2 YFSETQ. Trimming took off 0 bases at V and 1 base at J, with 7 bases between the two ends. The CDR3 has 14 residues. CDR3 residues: CASSLVRSNTEAFF. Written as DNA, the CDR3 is TGCGCCAGCAGCTTGGTCCGGTCGAACACTGAAGCTTTCTTT.

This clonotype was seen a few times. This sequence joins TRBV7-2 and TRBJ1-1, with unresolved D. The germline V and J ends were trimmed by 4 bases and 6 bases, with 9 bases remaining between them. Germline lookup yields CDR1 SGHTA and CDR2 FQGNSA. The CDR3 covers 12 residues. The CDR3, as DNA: TGTGCCAGCAGCTCTCGATCGGCTGAAGCTTTCTTT. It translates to CASSSRSAEAFF.

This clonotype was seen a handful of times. CDR3: CASSLVPLSGANVLTF. The CDR3 DNA sequence: TGTGCCAGCAGCTTAGTTCCCCTCTCTGGGGCCAACGTCCTGACTTTC. The rearrangement links TRBV7-2 to TRBJ2-6; D gene ambiguous. This CDR3 has 16 residues. In germline, CDR1 is SGHTA, CDR2 FQGNSA. The germline V and J ends were trimmed by 1 base and 0 bases, with 7 bases remaining between them. The full variable domain, its missing parts supplied by reference TRBV7-2 and TRBJ2-6, is GAGVSQSPSNKVTEKGKDVELRCDPISGHTALYWYRQSLGQGLEFLIYFQGNSAPDKSGLPSDRFSAERTGGSVSTLTIQRTQQEDSAVYLCASSLVPLSGANVLTFGAGSRLTVL.

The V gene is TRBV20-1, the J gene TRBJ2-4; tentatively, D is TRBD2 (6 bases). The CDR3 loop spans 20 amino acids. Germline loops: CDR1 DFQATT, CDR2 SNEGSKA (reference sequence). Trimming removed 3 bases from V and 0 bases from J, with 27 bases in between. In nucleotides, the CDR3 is TGCAGTGCTAGGCGGGACCAACCTGGGGAACGGAGATTAGCCAAAAACATTCAGTACTTC. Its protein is CSARRDQPGERRLAKNIQYF.

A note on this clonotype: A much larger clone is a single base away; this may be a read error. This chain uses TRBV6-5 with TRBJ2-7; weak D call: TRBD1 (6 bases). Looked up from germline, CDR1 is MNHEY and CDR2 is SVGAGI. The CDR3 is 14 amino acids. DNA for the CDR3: TGTGCCAGCAGCTACTGGACAGACTCCTACGAGCAGTACTTC. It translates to CASSYWTDSYEQYF.

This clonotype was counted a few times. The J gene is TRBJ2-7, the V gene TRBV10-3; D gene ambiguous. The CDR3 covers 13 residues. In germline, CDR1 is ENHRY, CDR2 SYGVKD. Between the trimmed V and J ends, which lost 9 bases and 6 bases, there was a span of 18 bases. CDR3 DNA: TGTGCCATGTCGGCAGAACGTCCTAGCGAGCAGTACTTC. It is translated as CAMSAERPSEQYF.

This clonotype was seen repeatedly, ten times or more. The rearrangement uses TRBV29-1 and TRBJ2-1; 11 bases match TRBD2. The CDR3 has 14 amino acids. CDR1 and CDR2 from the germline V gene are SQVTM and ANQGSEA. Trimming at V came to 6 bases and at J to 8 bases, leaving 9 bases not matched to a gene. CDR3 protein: CSVGVAGGPHEQFF. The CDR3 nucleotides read TGCAGCGTGGGTGTAGCGGGAGGGCCCCATGAGCAGTTCTTC.

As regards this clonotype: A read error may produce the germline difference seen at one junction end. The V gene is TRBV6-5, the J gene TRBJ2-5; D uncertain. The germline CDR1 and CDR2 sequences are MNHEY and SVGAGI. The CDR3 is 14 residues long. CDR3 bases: TGTACCAGCAGTCCCTCGGTACTCCAAGAGACCCAGTACTTC. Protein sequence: CTSSPSVLQETQYF.

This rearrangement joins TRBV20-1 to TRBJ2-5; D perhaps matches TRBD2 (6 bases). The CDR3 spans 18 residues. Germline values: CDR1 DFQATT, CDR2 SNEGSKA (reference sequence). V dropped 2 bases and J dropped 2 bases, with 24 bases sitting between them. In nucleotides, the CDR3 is TGCAGTGCTAGAACCCTGACCGCGGAGGGGACCAGTCAAGAGACCCAGTACTTC. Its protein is CSARTLTAEGTSQETQYF.

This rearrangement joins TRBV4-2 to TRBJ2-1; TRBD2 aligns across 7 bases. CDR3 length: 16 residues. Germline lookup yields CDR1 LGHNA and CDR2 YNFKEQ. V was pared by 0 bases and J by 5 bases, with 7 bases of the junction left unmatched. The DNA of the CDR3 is TGTGCCAGCAGCCAAGAGCGGGAGTGGGGGGACAATGAGCAGTTCTTC. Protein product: CASSQEREWGDNEQFF.

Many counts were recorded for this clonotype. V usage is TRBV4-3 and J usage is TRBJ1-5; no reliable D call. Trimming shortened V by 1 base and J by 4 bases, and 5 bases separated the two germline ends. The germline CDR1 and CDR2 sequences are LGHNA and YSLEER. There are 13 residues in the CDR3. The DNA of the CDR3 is TGCGCCAGCAGCCAAGGGGTAAATCAGCCCCAGCATTTT. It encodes CASSQGVNQPQHF.

CDR3 protein: CASSTRTGNIQYF. CDR3 DNA sequence: TGTGCCAGCAGCACCCGGACGGGGAACATTCAGTACTTC. The genes are TRBV11-2 and TRBJ2-4; a possible D gene is TRBD2 (5 bases). CDR1 SGHAT and CDR2 FQNNGV come from the germline V gene. V was shortened by 5 bases and J by 7 bases, with 12 bases between the two germline ends. The CDR3 length is 13 residues. The full variable domain, rest sourced from reference TRBV11-2 and TRBJ2-4, is EAGVAQSPRYKIIEKRQSVAFWCNPISGHATLYWYQQILGQGPKLLIQFQNNGVVDDSQLPKDRFSAERLKGVDSTLKIQPAKLEDSAVYLCASSTRTGNIQYFGAGTRLSVL.

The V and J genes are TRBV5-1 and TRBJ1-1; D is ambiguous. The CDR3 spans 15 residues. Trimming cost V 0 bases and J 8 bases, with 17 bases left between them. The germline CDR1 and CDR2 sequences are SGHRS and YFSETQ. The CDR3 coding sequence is TGCGCCAGCAGCTTGGGTACCGGCACCTTCAAGGAAGCTTTCTTT. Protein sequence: CASSLGTGTFKEAFF.

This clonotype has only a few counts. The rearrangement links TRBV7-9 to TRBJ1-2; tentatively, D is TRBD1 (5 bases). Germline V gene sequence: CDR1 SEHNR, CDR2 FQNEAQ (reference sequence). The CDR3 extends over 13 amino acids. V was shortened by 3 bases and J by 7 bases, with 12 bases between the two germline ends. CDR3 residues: CASSFPAGAGYTF. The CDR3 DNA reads TGTGCCAGCAGCTTCCCGGCTGGGGCTGGCTACACCTTC. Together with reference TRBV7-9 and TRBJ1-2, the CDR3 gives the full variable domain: DTGVSQNPRHKITKRGQNVTFRCDPISEHNRLYWYRQTLGQGPEFLTYFQNEAQLEKSRLLSDRFSAERPKGSFSTLEIQRTEQGDSAMYLCASSFPAGAGYTFGSGTRLTVV.

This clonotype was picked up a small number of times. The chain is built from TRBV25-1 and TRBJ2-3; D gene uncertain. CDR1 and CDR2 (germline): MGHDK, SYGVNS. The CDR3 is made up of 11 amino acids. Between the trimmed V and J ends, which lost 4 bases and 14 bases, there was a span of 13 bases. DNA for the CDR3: TGTGCCAGCAGTGTAGACTCCGTCAGGTATTTT. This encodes CASSVDSVRYF.

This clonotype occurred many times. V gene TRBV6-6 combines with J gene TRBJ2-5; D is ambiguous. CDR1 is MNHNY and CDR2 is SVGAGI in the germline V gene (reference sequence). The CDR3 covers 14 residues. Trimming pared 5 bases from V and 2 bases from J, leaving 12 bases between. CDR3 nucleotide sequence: TGTGCCAGCAGTAACCCAGAGAAACAAGAGACCCAGTACTTC. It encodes CASSNPEKQETQYF.

The CDR3 DNA reads TGTGCCAGCAGCCCGGACGAGGCTTGGGAGCAGTTCTTC. Its protein is CASSPDEAWEQFF. The rearrangement uses TRBV7-2 and TRBJ2-1; D remains unclear. This CDR3 comprises 13 residues. Germline CDR1 and CDR2: SGHTA and FQGNSA. V was trimmed by 5 bases and J by 10 bases, leaving 15 bases between them. The complete variable domain, with remaining parts taken from reference TRBV7-2 and TRBJ2-1, reads GAGVSQSPSNKVTEKGKDVELRCDPISGHTALYWYRQSLGQGLEFLIYFQGNSAPDKSGLPSDRFSAERTGGSVSTLTIQRTQQEDSAVYLCASSPDEAWEQFFGPGTRLTVL.

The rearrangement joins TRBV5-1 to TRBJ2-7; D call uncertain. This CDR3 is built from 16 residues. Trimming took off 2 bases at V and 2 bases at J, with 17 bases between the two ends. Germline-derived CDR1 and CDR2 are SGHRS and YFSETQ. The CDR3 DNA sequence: TGCGCCAGCAGCTTAGACGGTGGTGGAGTCCCCTACGAGCAGTACTTC. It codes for CASSLDGGGVPYEQYF.

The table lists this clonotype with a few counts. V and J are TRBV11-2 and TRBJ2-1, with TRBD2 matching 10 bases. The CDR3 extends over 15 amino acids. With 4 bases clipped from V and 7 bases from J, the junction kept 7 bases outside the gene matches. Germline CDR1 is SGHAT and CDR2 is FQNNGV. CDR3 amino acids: CASSSRLAGENEQFF. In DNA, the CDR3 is TGTGCCAGCAGCTCCAGGCTAGCGGGGGAAAATGAGCAGTTCTTC. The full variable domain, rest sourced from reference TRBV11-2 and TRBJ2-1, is EAGVAQSPRYKIIEKRQSVAFWCNPISGHATLYWYQQILGQGPKLLIQFQNNGVVDDSQLPKDRFSAERLKGVDSTLKIQPAKLEDSAVYLCASSSRLAGENEQFFGPGTRLTVL.